This TCR beta chain was captured by sequencing in a study of CD8+CD57+ T cells in acquired aplastic anemia. Notes on the study in general: Fewer than 35 CD8+ CDR3 sequences occurred in both the patients and the controls.

Investigators profiled TCR beta VDJ and CDR3 from genomic DNA template. From the reads, TCRdb called clonotypes with MiXCR, one entry per CDR3 protein. The sample contains 150,000 to 200,000 distinct CDR3 sequences, roughly 50% of which appear only once. All sequencing subjects had displayed CD8+CD57+ cell expansion on flow cytometry. Among the patients, none had received any therapy at the time of blood sampling. In its sample, this clonotype was seen many times. Its specificity is not known. V was trimmed by 8 bases and J by 9 bases, leaving 8 bases between them. The germline CDR1 and CDR2 sequences are DFQATT and SNEGSKA (reference sequence). The CDR3 is 9 residues long.

The chain combines TRBV20-1 with TRBJ2-1; unclear D gene. Specimen: sorted CD4+, CD8+, or CD8+CD57+ T cells (not recorded which) from PBMCs. The sequence derives from a human donor with aplastic anemia. CDR3 coding DNA: TGCAGTCCTCTGATTGAGCAGTTCTTC. Translated, it gives CSPLIEQFF.